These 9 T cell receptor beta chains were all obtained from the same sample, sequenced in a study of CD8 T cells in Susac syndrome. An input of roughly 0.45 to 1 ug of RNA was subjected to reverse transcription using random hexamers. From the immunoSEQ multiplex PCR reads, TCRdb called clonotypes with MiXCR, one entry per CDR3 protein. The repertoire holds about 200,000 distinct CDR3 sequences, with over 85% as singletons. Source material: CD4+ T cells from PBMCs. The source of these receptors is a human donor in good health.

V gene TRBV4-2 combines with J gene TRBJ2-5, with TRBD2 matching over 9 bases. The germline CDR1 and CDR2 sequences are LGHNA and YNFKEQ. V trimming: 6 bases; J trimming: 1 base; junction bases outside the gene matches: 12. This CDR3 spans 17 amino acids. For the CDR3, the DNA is TGTGCCAGCAGTCCTGGGGATAGCGGGAGAGGCCAAGAGACCCAGTACTTC. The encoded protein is CASSPGDSGRGQETQYF.

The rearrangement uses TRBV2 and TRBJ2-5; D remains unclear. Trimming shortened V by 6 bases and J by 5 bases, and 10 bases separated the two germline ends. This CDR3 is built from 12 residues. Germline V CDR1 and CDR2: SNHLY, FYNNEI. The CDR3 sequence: CASRRVLETQYF. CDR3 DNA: TGTGCCAGCAGAAGAGTTCTGGAGACCCAGTACTTC.

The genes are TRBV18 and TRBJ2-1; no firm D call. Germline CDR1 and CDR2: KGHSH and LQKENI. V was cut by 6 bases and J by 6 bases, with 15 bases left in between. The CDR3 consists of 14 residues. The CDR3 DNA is TGTGCCAGCTCCGGATTGGCCCTCATCAATGAGCAGTTCTTC. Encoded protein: CASSGLALINEQFF.

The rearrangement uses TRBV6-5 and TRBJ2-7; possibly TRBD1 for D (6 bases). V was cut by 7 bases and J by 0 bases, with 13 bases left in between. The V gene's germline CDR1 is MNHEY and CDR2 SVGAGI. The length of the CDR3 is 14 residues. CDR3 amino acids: CASKGQSSSYEQYV. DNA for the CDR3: TGTGCCAGCAAAGGACAGTCTTCCTCCTACGAGCAGTACGTC.

The CDR3 is CSVAGAGSYNEQFF. The CDR3 DNA follows: TGCAGCGTGGCGGGGGCGGGCTCCTACAATGAGCAGTTCTTC. The chain combines TRBV29-1 with TRBJ2-1; TRBD2 is a possible D gene (7 bases). The CDR3 sequence is 14 residues long. Trimming pared 6 bases from V and 0 bases from J, leaving 12 bases between. Per the germline V gene, CDR1 is SQVTM and CDR2 is ANQGSEA.

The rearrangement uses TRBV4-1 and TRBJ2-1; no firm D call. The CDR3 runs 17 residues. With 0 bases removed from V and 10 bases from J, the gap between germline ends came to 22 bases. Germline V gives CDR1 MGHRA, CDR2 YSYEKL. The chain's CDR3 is CASSQENSVGLRTEQFF. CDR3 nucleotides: TGCGCCAGCAGCCAAGAAAACAGCGTGGGTCTCCGCACCGAGCAGTTCTTC.

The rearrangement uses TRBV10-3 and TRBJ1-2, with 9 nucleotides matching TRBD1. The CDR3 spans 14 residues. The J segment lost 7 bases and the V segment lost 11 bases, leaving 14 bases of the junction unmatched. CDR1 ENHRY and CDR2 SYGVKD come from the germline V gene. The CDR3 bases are TGTGCCGTGCAAAGGACAGGGGAAGTATCTGGCTACACCTTC. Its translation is CAVQRTGEVSGYTF.

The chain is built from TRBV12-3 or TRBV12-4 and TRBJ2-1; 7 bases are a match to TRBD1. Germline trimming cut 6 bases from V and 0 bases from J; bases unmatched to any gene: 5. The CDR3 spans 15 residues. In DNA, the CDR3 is TGTGCCAGCAGGACAGGACAGGTCTCCTACAATGAGCAGTTCTTC. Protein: CASRTGQVSYNEQFF.

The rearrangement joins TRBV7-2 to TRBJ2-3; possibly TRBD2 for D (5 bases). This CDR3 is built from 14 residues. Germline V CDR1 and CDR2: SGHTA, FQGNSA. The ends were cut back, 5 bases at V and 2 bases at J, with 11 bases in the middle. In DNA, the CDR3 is TGTGCCAGCAGCCTCCGGGGATTCACAGATACGCAGTATTTT. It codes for CASSLRGFTDTQYF.